The 22 T cell receptor beta chains reported below all come from one sample, sequenced in a study of monozygotic twins with inflammatory bowel disease. TCRdb re-called the 5' RACE reads and shows each CDR3 protein once, DNA omitted. The sample has tens of thousands of distinct CDR3 sequences, and its top ten clones hold 5% to 6%. The sequenced material came from blood. The receptors originated from a human donor with ulcerative colitis or Crohn's disease, or a healthy co-twin of an affected twin (not recorded which).

J is TRBJ2-1 and V is TRBV19; TCRdb's D call, TRBD1, is unchecked because there is no DNA. This CDR3 comprises 11 residues. Germline V gene lookup returns CDR1 LNHDA and CDR2 SQIVND (reference sequence). The CDR3 sequence: CASSSGGEQFF.

V is TRBV11-2 and J is TRBJ2-7. Germline CDR1 is SGHAT and CDR2 is FQNNGV. The CDR3 is 14 amino acids. The CDR3 reads CASSLEPSSYEQYF.

This chain links TRBV29-1 with TRBJ2-7; the D call from TCRdb, TRBD1, cannot be confirmed without DNA. CDR3 length equals 14 residues. Germline CDR1 SQVTM, CDR2 ANQGSEA. This chain's CDR3 is CSVAPGQLPYEQYF.

This chain joins TRBV20-1 and TRBJ1-1. The CDR3 has 14 residues. Germline values: CDR1 DFQATT, CDR2 SNEGSKA (reference sequence). This CDR3 reads CSASWYEAFTEAFF.

This rearrangement joins TRBV19 to TRBJ1-5; lacking DNA, the TRBD1 call made by TCRdb goes unchecked. CDR3 length: 15 residues. Germline V gives CDR1 LNHDA, CDR2 SQIVND (reference sequence). CDR3 region: CASSVGGGLNQPQHF. Based on the CDR3 plus reference TRBV19 and TRBJ1-5, the full variable domain is DGGITQSPKYLFRKEGQNVTLSCEQNLNHDAMYWYRQDPGQGLRLIYYSQIVNDFQKGDIAEGYSVSREKKESFPLTVTSAQKNPTAFYLCASSVGGGLNQPQHFGDGTRLSIL.

The rearrangement joins TRBV6-5 to TRBJ1-4; TCRdb's assignment of TRBD1 cannot be checked, as there is no DNA. CDR1 is MNHEY, CDR2 SVGAGI, per germline. The CDR3 has 15 amino acids. The CDR3 region is CASSYSDRGPGKLFF.

The gene calls are TRBV20-1 and TRBJ2-1; TCRdb picks TRBD2, but there is no DNA to check that call. Germline CDR1 and CDR2: DFQATT and SNEGSKA (reference sequence). The CDR3 has 13 amino acids. The CDR3 loop reads CSVPPSGRPKQFF.

The chain couples TRBV20-1 to TRBJ2-5; TCRdb proposes TRBD1, but this gene call is untestable without DNA. Germline V gene sequence: CDR1 DFQATT, CDR2 SNEGSKA (reference sequence). This CDR3 spans 15 amino acids. The CDR3 loop reads CSARTTGSERETQYF.

The genes are TRBV6-2 or TRBV6-3 and TRBJ2-7. This CDR3 is built from 11 residues. Germline CDR1 MNHEY, CDR2 SVGEGT. The CDR3 is CASSAGYEQYF.

The chain joins TRBV5-1 to TRBJ2-5; no DNA is available, so the TRBD1 call from TCRdb remains unchecked. Germline V CDR1 and CDR2: SGHRS, YFSETQ. The CDR3 length is 15 residues. The CDR3 spells CASSLVGGSQETQYF. The full variable domain, its missing parts supplied by reference TRBV5-1 and TRBJ2-5, is KAGVTQTPRYLIKTRGQQVTLSCSPISGHRSVSWYQQTPGQGLQFLFEYFSETQRNKGNFPGRFSGRQFSNSRSEMNVSTLELGDSALYLCASSLVGGSQETQYFGPGTRLLVL.

V gene TRBV5-1 combines with J gene TRBJ2-7; checking the TCRdb D call of TRBD1 is not possible without DNA. The CDR3 covers 15 residues. CDR1 is SGHRS, CDR2 YFSETQ, per germline. This chain's CDR3 is CASSPRQGVSYEQYF.

J is TRBJ1-5 and V is TRBV24-1; with no DNA, the TCRdb D assignment of TRBD1 cannot be verified. The CDR3 spans 14 residues. Per the germline V gene, CDR1 is KGHDR and CDR2 is SFDVKD. CDR3 amino acids: CATARTGDNQPQHF.

This rearrangement joins TRBV28 to TRBJ2-2. The CDR3 totals 13 residues. Germline V CDR1 and CDR2: MDHEN, SYDVKM. CDR3 amino acids: CASWRRNTGELFF.

CDR3 amino acids: CASSPRTSGNHEQYF. This chain uses TRBV5-1 with TRBJ2-7; TCRdb designates TRBD2, a call that cannot be tested without DNA. The CDR3 covers 15 residues. The germline CDR1 and CDR2 sequences are SGHRS and YFSETQ.

This chain uses TRBV5-6 with TRBJ2-7; the D gene TCRdb calls, TRBD1, cannot be checked with no DNA. Germline lookup yields CDR1 SGHDT and CDR2 YYEEEE. The CDR3 covers 14 residues. The CDR3 spells CASTQGGQLYEQYF.

The CDR3 here is CASGTSLGSQETQYF. V gene TRBV6-1 combines with J gene TRBJ2-5; TCRdb's D gene call, TRBD2, goes unchecked for lack of DNA. The CDR3 has 15 amino acids. The germline V gene has CDR1 MNHNS and CDR2 SASEGT.

This chain links TRBV18 with TRBJ2-3; TCRdb selects TRBD1, and the lack of DNA leaves this call unchecked. There are 13 residues in the CDR3. Germline V lookup: CDR1 KGHSH, CDR2 LQKENI. CDR3 amino acids: CASSFRQTDTQYF.

The chain carries TRBV27 and TRBJ2-7; TCRdb returns TRBD2, unconfirmable since there is no DNA. Germline V gene data show CDR1 as MNHEY and CDR2 as SMNVEV (reference sequence). The CDR3 runs to 15 residues. Here the CDR3 reads CASTGSSQGFYEQYF.

The J gene is TRBJ2-7, the V gene TRBV27; with no DNA, the TCRdb D assignment of TRBD1 cannot be verified. Looked up from germline, CDR1 is MNHEY and CDR2 is SMNVEV (reference sequence). The CDR3 is 14 amino acids. This CDR3 reads CASSSKPGFYEQYF.

The chain is built from TRBV6-5 and TRBJ1-3; TCRdb proposes TRBD1, but this gene call is untestable without DNA. The CDR3 sequence is 15 residues long. Per the germline V gene, CDR1 is MNHEY and CDR2 is SVGAGI. CDR3 loop: CASSSGQYSGNTIYF.

The chain uses TRBV27 and TRBJ2-7; TCRdb's D call of TRBD2 is untestable without DNA. CDR1 is MNHEY and CDR2 is SMNVEV in the germline V gene (reference sequence). The CDR3 contains 13 residues. The CDR3: CASSDGLRIGQYF.

This chain's CDR3 is CASSTTVQPQHF. The gene calls are TRBV28 and TRBJ1-5. The CDR3 sequence is 12 residues long. The germline V gene has CDR1 MDHEN and CDR2 SYDVKM.